This note documents a single TCR beta chain sequence. Its antigen is undetermined. This record comes from a study of CD8+ T cells in alopecia areata. Whole-study findings and limits: Relative to normal scalp, lesional scalp, especially alopecia totalis/universalis, showed higher clonality. Patients displayed less clarity in TCR sharing than mice, a finding possibly related to HLA.

Germline V gene sequence: CDR1 SGHTA, CDR2 FQGNSA. The V gene lost 6 bases and the J gene lost 7 bases, with 6 bases spanning the gap. The CDR3 sequence is 11 residues long. RNA, once extracted, was reverse transcribed into cDNA for use as the sequencing template. Generated by immunoSEQ multiplex PCR, the TCRdb table keeps only in-frame clones and is missing some. Of approximately 98,000 clones listed, 50% to 60% are singletons. Samples from alopecia areata patients were lesional scalp punch biopsies and peripheral blood. This chain connects TRBV7-2 to TRBJ2-2; D remains unclear. The sample was NKG2D-low CD8+ T cells sorted from blood. The receptor comes from a human donor with alopecia areata. This chain's CDR3 is CASRRSGELFF. CDR3 DNA sequence: TGTGCCAGCAGACGCAGCGGGGAGCTGTTTTTT.